Below are 30 T cell receptor beta chains sequenced from a single sample in a study of shared clonotypes between healthy human individuals. The table came from immunoSEQ multiplex PCR; TCRdb's copy has only in-frame clones and leaves some out. In the table there are about 2.1 million clones, 93% of which are singletons. Naive CD8 cells comprised CD45RO-negative, CCR7-positively selected cells, excluding terminally differentiated effector memory CD45RA+ cells. Material for sequencing was naive CD8+ T cells from PBMCs. These receptors all stem from a man between 18 and 35 years old in good health. Some clones in this sample may be carry-over from other donors' samples.

This chain uses TRBV4-3 with TRBJ2-7; unclear D gene. Germline assignment: CDR1 LGHNA and CDR2 YSLEER. The CDR3 is made up of 14 amino acids. Trimming shortened V by 1 base and J by 4 bases, and 11 bases separated the two germline ends. The CDR3 is CASSQGNSLYEQYF. CDR3 nucleotides: TGCGCCAGCAGCCAAGGGAACAGCCTTTACGAGCAGTACTTC.

Turning to this clone: Other DNA sequences in this specimen translate into the identical CDR3. The chain uses TRBV27 and TRBJ1-5; D is uncertain. Germline CDR1 and CDR2: MNHEY and SMNVEV (reference sequence). V was trimmed by 2 bases and J by 4 bases, leaving 6 bases between them. The CDR3 is 13 amino acids. CDR3 amino acids: CASSLQANQPQHF. As DNA, the CDR3 is TGTGCCAGCAGTTTACAGGCGAATCAGCCCCAGCATTTT.

The chain combines TRBV4-1 with TRBJ1-2; the D gene is possibly TRBD1 (5 bases). V lost 6 bases to trimming and J lost 6 bases, with 17 bases between them. The CDR3 spans 14 residues. CDR1 and CDR2 (germline): MGHRA, YSYEKL. Here the CDR3 DNA reads TGCGCCAGCAGTCCAATCGGGGCCCCCGATGGCTACACCTTC. Protein: CASSPIGAPDGYTF.

This chain uses TRBV28 with TRBJ2-3; no clear D. V was trimmed by 3 bases and J by 2 bases, leaving 15 bases between them. Per the germline V gene, CDR1 is MDHEN and CDR2 is SYDVKM. The CDR3 extends over 16 amino acids. The CDR3 protein is CASSLAPAYYTDTQYF. The CDR3 DNA is TGTGCCAGCAGTTTGGCCCCTGCTTATTACACAGATACGCAGTATTTT. Complete variable domain (other parts from reference TRBV28 and TRBJ2-3): DVKVTQSSRYLVKRTGEKVFLECVQDMDHENMFWYRQDPGLGLRLIYFSYDVKMKEKGDIPEGYSVSREKKERFSLILESASTNQTSMYLCASSLAPAYYTDTQYFGPGTRLTVL.

This chain uses TRBV18 with TRBJ2-3; possibly TRBD2 for D (6 bases). The ends were cut back, 0 bases at V and 0 bases at J, with 19 bases in the middle. CDR1 KGHSH and CDR2 LQKENI come from the germline V gene. This CDR3 spans 19 amino acids. The CDR3 here is CASSPPSREMWVSTDTQYF. The CDR3 DNA follows: TGTGCCAGCTCACCACCGTCACGGGAGATGTGGGTTAGCACAGATACGCAGTATTTT. Full variable domain (outside the CDR3, taken from reference TRBV18 and TRBJ2-3): NAGVMQNPRHLVRRRGQEARLRCSPMKGHSHVYWYRQLPEEGLKFMVYLQKENIIDESGMPKERFSAEFPKEGPSILRIQQVVRGDSAAYFCASSPPSREMWVSTDTQYFGPGTRLTVL.

The V and J genes are TRBV11-1 and TRBJ2-7; D might be TRBD1 or TRBD2, each matching 5 bases. Germline-derived CDR1 and CDR2 are SGHAT and FQDESV (reference sequence). This CDR3 region has 14 residues. V was clipped by 4 bases and J by 0 bases, with 10 bases between them. CDR3 amino acids: CASSWTLGSYEQYF. The DNA of the CDR3 is TGTGCCAGCAGCTGGACACTAGGCTCCTACGAGCAGTACTTC.

The rearrangement links TRBV28 to TRBJ2-7; D is ambiguous. The CDR3 contains 12 residues. V lost 8 bases and J 0 bases, leaving 8 bases between the germline ends. Germline V gene data show CDR1 as MDHEN and CDR2 as SYDVKM. The CDR3 protein is CASLDDSYEQYF. CDR3 nucleotides: TGTGCCAGCCTGGACGACTCCTACGAGCAGTACTTC. Combining the CDR3 with reference TRBV28 and TRBJ2-7 gives the whole variable domain DVKVTQSSRYLVKRTGEKVFLECVQDMDHENMFWYRQDPGLGLRLIYFSYDVKMKEKGDIPEGYSVSREKKERFSLILESASTNQTSMYLCASLDDSYEQYFGPGTRLTVT.

The V call is TRBV7-9, the J call TRBJ2-2; TRBD2 aligns across 9 bases. Trimming at V came to 2 bases and at J to 6 bases, leaving 10 bases not matched to a gene. The CDR3 is 17 residues long. CDR1 SEHNR and CDR2 FQNEAQ come from the germline V gene (reference sequence). The CDR3 DNA sequence: TGTGCCAGCAGCTTATATGGCGGGAGGGCCTTTCCCGGGGAGCTGTTTTTT. Protein sequence: CASSLYGGRAFPGELFF.

This rearrangement joins TRBV29-1 to TRBJ2-4, with a possible D match to TRBD2 (6 bases). Trimming took 4 bases from V and 6 from J, leaving 10 bases between them. The CDR3 is made up of 12 amino acids. CDR1 SQVTM and CDR2 ANQGSEA come from the germline V gene. The CDR3 reads CSVGRDRNIQYF. The DNA of the CDR3 is TGCAGCGTTGGGCGGGACCGAAACATTCAGTACTTC.

V is TRBV18 and J is TRBJ2-1; no clear D gene. This CDR3 is built from 16 residues. V was pared by 2 bases and J by 0 bases, with 11 bases between. Germline CDR1 KGHSH, CDR2 LQKENI. CDR3 sequence: CASSPEDGSSYNEQFF. The CDR3, as DNA: TGTGCCAGCTCACCAGAGGACGGAAGCTCCTACAATGAGCAGTTCTTC.

The chain recombines TRBV27 with TRBJ2-5; a weak D match, TRBD2 (5 bases). The CDR3 is 13 residues long. Germline loops: CDR1 MNHEY, CDR2 SMNVEV (reference sequence). Trimming took off 2 bases at V and 7 bases at J, with 11 bases between the two ends. CDR3 nucleotide sequence: TGTGCCAGCAGTTTAGGAGGTTTCGGGACCCAGTACTTC. This gives the protein CASSLGGFGTQYF.

This rearrangement joins TRBV4-2 to TRBJ2-3; 8 nucleotides align to TRBD2. This CDR3 spans 16 amino acids. Trimming cost V 4 bases and J 3 bases; bases outside gene matches: 9. The germline CDR1 and CDR2 sequences are LGHNA and YNFKEQ. The CDR3, as DNA: TGTGCCAGCAGCCCAAAAGAAACGGGAGGGACAGATACGCAGTATTTT. It encodes CASSPKETGGTDTQYF.

The chain uses TRBV19 and TRBJ2-1; D is uncertain. The length of the CDR3 is 13 residues. V lost 5 bases and J 13 bases, leaving 18 bases between the germline ends. The germline V gene has CDR1 LNHDA and CDR2 SQIVND (reference sequence). The CDR3 DNA is TGTGCCAGTAGTCGCAAACACTCCCCTGGACAGTTCTTC. Encoded protein: CASSRKHSPGQFF.

The rearrangement uses TRBV7-6 and TRBJ1-1; D is possibly TRBD1 (6 bases). The V and J ends lost 8 bases and 1 base respectively, with 14 bases between them. This CDR3 has 14 residues. Germline V lookup: CDR1 SGHVS, CDR2 FNYEAQ. CDR3 sequence (DNA): TGTGCCAGCGGCCCGGGGGGGCGGAACACTGAAGCTTTCTTT. Translation: CASGPGGRNTEAFF.

CDR3 in DNA: TGTGCCAGCAGTTACGGATTGGGAAGCTCCTACAATGAGCAGTTCTTC. It specifies CASSYGLGSSYNEQFF. The V call is TRBV6-5, the J call TRBJ2-1; D gene uncertain. Deletions cut 2 bases from V and 0 bases from J, with 11 bases between. The CDR3 is 16 amino acids. CDR1 is MNHEY, CDR2 SVGAGI, per germline.

In this sample, this clone turned up once. The chain recombines TRBV27 with TRBJ1-2; 7 nucleotides match TRBD1. The CDR3 is 15 residues long. Trimming took 0 bases from V and 5 from J; bases not matched to a gene: 6. Germline V lookup: CDR1 MNHEY, CDR2 SMNVEV (reference sequence). This CDR3 reads CASSLSWTGGYGYTF. CDR3 sequence (DNA): TGTGCCAGCAGTTTATCGTGGACAGGAGGTTATGGCTACACCTTC.

This chain joins TRBV7-9 and TRBJ2-7; D gene unclear. Germline values: CDR1 SEHNR, CDR2 FQNEAQ (reference sequence). CDR3 length: 12 residues. The V gene lost 5 bases and the J gene lost 3 bases, with 8 bases spanning the gap. The CDR3 DNA reads TGTGCCAGCAGCGTAGATAGCTACGAGCAGTACTTC. This translates into CASSVDSYEQYF.

This clone has only one observation. This chain links TRBV20-1 with TRBJ2-7; D gene unclear. From germline, CDR1 is DFQATT and CDR2 SNEGSKA (reference sequence). The V and J ends lost 3 bases and 6 bases respectively, with 9 bases between them. CDR3 size: 11 residues. In nucleotides, the CDR3 is TGCAGTGCTAGGTCGGACGGCGAGCAGTACTTC. Amino acid sequence: CSARSDGEQYF.

Only a few counts were recorded for this clone. The V gene is TRBV7-9, the J gene TRBJ2-5; D is ambiguous. Trimming took off 3 bases at V and 4 bases at J, with 18 bases between the two ends. CDR3 length: 16 amino acids. CDR1 and CDR2 (germline): SEHNR, FQNEAQ (reference sequence). CDR3 nucleotide sequence: TGTGCCAGCAGCTTGCCGGATGGACGACGCGCAGAGACCCAGTACTTC. This translates into CASSLPDGRRAETQYF. The full variable domain, with the rest looked up from reference TRBV7-9 and TRBJ2-5, is DTGVSQNPRHKITKRGQNVTFRCDPISEHNRLYWYRQTLGQGPEFLTYFQNEAQLEKSRLLSDRFSAERPKGSFSTLEIQRTEQGDSAMYLCASSLPDGRRAETQYFGPGTRLLVL.

The table lists this clone with a count of one. Additional DNA sequences in this sample encode the identical CDR3. The chain uses TRBV4-1 and TRBJ2-7, with a tentative D call TRBD2 (5 bases). In germline, CDR1 is MGHRA, CDR2 YSYEKL. The V end was cut by 1 base, the J end by 2 bases, with 9 bases between. This CDR3 region has 14 residues. CDR3 DNA sequence: TGCGCCAGCAGCCAAGCCCCCGGGGCCTACGAGCAGTACTTC. Amino acids: CASSQAPGAYEQYF.

The V and J genes are TRBV5-1 and TRBJ2-1; D is possibly TRBD2 (6 bases). Trimming left V 3 bases short and J 2 bases short, with 15 bases between. The CDR3 is 16 amino acids. Germline V gene sequence: CDR1 SGHRS, CDR2 YFSETQ. This chain's CDR3 is CASSWRREGTYNEQFF. Written as DNA, the CDR3 is TGCGCCAGCAGCTGGCGGCGGGAAGGGACCTACAATGAGCAGTTCTTC.

Only one count was recorded for this clone. The chain uses TRBV5-6 and TRBJ2-5; perhaps D is TRBD1 or TRBD2 (5 bases each). CDR1 is SGHDT, CDR2 YYEEEE, per germline. The CDR3 sequence is 15 residues long. Deletions cut 5 bases from V and 2 bases from J, with 16 bases between. DNA for the CDR3: TGTGCCAGCAGACAGAACCCGGGACCACAAGAGACCCAGTACTTC. Protein sequence: CASRQNPGPQETQYF.

The V gene is TRBV4-3, the J gene TRBJ1-2; D perhaps matches TRBD1 (5 bases). Germline CDR1 LGHNA, CDR2 YSLEER. Trimming pared 2 bases from V and 6 bases from J, leaving 13 bases between. The CDR3 spans 14 residues. CDR3: CASSQRAGPHGYTF. The DNA of the CDR3 is TGCGCCAGCAGCCAACGTGCAGGGCCTCATGGCTACACCTTC.

The V and J genes are TRBV5-4 and TRBJ2-1; the D gene is possibly TRBD1 (6 bases). V lost 0 bases to trimming and J lost 5 bases, with 9 bases between them. The germline CDR1 and CDR2 sequences are SGHNT and YYREEE (reference sequence). The length of the CDR3 is 14 residues. CDR3 loop: CASSLEGVNNEQFF. CDR3 coding DNA: TGTGCCAGCAGCTTGGAGGGGGTCAACAATGAGCAGTTCTTC.

This clone has only a few counts. V is TRBV9 and J is TRBJ1-2; D is undetermined. The CDR3 runs to 15 residues. Per germline, CDR1 SGDLS and CDR2 YYNGEE. V was shortened by 2 bases and J by 6 bases, with 17 bases between the two germline ends. Here the CDR3 DNA reads TGTGCCAGCAGCGTCCAGGTCTCGACGGTAGATGGCTACACCTTC. This translates into CASSVQVSTVDGYTF.

The chain carries TRBV4-1 and TRBJ2-7; TRBD1 matches 12 bases. J lost 3 bases, V lost 0 bases, and 15 bases had no gene match. Germline V lookup: CDR1 MGHRA, CDR2 YSYEKL. This CDR3 region has 20 residues. In DNA form, the CDR3 reads TGCGCCAGCAGCCAAGACTGGGTCGGGACAGGGGGCTTCCCTCGCTACGAGCAGTACTTC. The encoded protein is CASSQDWVGTGGFPRYEQYF.

The CDR3: CSENSGNEQFF. The CDR3 DNA is TGCAGCGAAAACTCTGGGAATGAGCAGTTCTTC. V is TRBV29-1 and J is TRBJ2-1; D call uncertain. From germline, CDR1 is SQVTM and CDR2 ANQGSEA. This CDR3 spans 11 amino acids. V was pared by 7 bases and J by 7 bases, with 11 bases between.

This chain's CDR3 is CASSPDSPIQGTSPYEQYF. The CDR3 bases are TGTGCCAGCAGCCCAGACTCACCTATACAGGGGACGTCCCCCTACGAGCAGTACTTC. The chain carries TRBV5-4 and TRBJ2-5; 7 bases agree with TRBD1. Gene TRBJ2-7 matches the end of the DNA better, so the J call may be wrong. Germline lookup yields CDR1 SGHNT and CDR2 YYREEE (reference sequence). The CDR3 sequence is 19 residues long.

The chain uses TRBV19 and TRBJ1-5; D gene uncertain. The CDR3 length is 12 residues. Germline V gives CDR1 LNHDA, CDR2 SQIVND (reference sequence). The V end was cut by 3 bases, the J end by 6 bases, with 6 bases between. The chain's CDR3 is CASSIGVQPQHF. The CDR3 DNA follows: TGTGCCAGTAGTATTGGGGTTCAGCCCCAGCATTTT. The full variable domain, its missing parts supplied by reference TRBV19 and TRBJ1-5, is DGGITQSPKYLFRKEGQNVTLSCEQNLNHDAMYWYRQDPGQGLRLIYYSQIVNDFQKGDIAEGYSVSREKKESFPLTVTSAQKNPTAFYLCASSIGVQPQHFGDGTRLSIL.

The V call is TRBV7-9, the J call TRBJ2-1, with D tentatively TRBD2 (6 bases). Germline CDR1 is SEHNR and CDR2 is FQNEAQ (reference sequence). V was pared by 1 base and J by 14 bases, with 12 bases between. The CDR3 extends over 12 amino acids. The CDR3 region has the DNA TGTGCCAGCAGCTTAGATCCTAGCGAGAAGTTCTTC. It yields the protein CASSLDPSEKFF.